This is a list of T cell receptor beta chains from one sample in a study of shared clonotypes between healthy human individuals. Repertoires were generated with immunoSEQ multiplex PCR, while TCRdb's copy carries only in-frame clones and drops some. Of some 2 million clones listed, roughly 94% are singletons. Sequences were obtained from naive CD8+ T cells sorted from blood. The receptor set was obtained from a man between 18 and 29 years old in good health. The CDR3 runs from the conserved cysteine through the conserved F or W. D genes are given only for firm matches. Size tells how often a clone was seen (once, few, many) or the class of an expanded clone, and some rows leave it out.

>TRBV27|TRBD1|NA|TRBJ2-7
CASSFSQGTVSYEQYF
TGTGCCAGCAGTTTCTCACAGGGGACGGTCTCCTACGAGCAGTACTTC
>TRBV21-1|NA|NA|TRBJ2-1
CASSKEEGRALNEQFF
TGTGCCAGCAGCAAAGAGGAAGGGAGGGCCCTAAATGAGCAGTTCTTC
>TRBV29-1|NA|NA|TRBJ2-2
CSVGYSSDENTGELFF
TGCAGCGTTGGCTATAGCAGTGATGAGAACACCGGGGAGCTGTTTTTT
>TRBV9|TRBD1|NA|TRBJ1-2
CASSGDRENNYGYTF
TGTGCCAGCAGCGGAGACAGGGAAAATAACTATGGCTACACCTTC
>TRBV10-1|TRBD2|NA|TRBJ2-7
CASSSLTSGSYEQYF
TGCGCCAGCAGTAGTCTTACTAGCGGCTCCTACGAGCAGTACTTC
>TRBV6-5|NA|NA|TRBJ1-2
CASSFSAEGPNYGYTF
TGTGCCAGCAGTTTCAGTGCGGAGGGTCCAAACTATGGCTACACCTTC
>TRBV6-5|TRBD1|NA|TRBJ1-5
CASRQGGNQPQHF
TGTGCCAGCCGACAGGGGGGAAATCAGCCCCAGCATTTT
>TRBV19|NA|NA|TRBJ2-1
CASSHPGEGNEQFF
TGTGCCAGTAGCCACCCGGGAGAGGGCAATGAGCAGTTCTTC
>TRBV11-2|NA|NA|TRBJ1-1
CASSLGKYGYTEAFF
TGTGCCAGCAGCTTAGGGAAGTATGGTTACACTGAAGCTTTCTTT
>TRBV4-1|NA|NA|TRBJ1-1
CASSQGHLNTEAFF
TGCGCCAGCAGCCAAGGACATCTGAACACTGAAGCTTTCTTT
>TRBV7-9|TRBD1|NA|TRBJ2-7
CASSLGTVEQYF
TGTGCCAGCAGCCTAGGGACAGTTGAGCAGTACTTC
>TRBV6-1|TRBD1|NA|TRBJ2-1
CASRGQGFHEQFF
TGTGCCAGCAGGGGACAGGGGTTTCATGAGCAGTTCTTC
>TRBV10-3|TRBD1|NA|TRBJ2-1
CAIRGGTGWYEQFF
TGTGCCATCAGGGGCGGGACAGGGTGGTATGAGCAGTTCTTC
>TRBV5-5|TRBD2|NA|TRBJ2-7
CASSLGLAGGYEQYF
TGTGCCAGCAGCTTGGGCTTAGCGGGAGGCTACGAGCAGTACTTC
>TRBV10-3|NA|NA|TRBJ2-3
CAISPLEVADTQYF
TGTGCCATCAGTCCACTAGAAGTGGCAGATACGCAGTATTTT
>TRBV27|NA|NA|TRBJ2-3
CASSLIYGSTDTQYF
TGTGCCAGCAGTTTAATCTACGGGTCCACAGATACGCAGTATTTT
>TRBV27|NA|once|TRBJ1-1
CASSLYPGTNTEAFF
TGTGCCAGCAGTTTATATCCGGGAACGAACACTGAAGCTTTCTTT